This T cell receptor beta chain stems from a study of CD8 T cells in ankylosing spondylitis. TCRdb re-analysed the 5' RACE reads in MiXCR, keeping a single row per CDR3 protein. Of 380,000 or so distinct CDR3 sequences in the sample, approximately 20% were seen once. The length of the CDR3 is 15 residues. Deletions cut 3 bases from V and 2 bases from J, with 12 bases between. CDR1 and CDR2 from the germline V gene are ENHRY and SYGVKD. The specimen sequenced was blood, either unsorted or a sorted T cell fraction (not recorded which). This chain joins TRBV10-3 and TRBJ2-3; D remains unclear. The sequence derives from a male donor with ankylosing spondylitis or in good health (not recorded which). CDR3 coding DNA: TGTGCCATCAGTGAAAAGAACAGATACACAGATACGCAGTATTTT. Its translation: CAISEKNRYTDTQYF.